A single sample is the source of the 11 T cell receptor beta chains below, sequenced in a study of cytomegalovirus exposure and HLA in healthy donors. Researchers ran the PCR with 60 Vbeta and 13 Jbeta primers. Measured with immunoSEQ multiplex PCR; TCRdb has only the in-frame clones, and not every one. The table shows roughly 150,000 clones, with roughly 80% occurring only once. Sequencing used PBMCs. The receptors shown here come from a male donor in good health and CMV-seronegative.

This clone was counted between two and nine times. The V and J genes are TRBV6-1 and TRBJ1-2; possible D gene TRBD1, 5 bases. The germline gives CDR1 MNHNS, CDR2 SASEGT. V lost 4 bases and J lost 8, with 14 bases in between. The CDR3 contains 13 residues. CDR3 sequence reads: CASSVAGIRGYTF. In nucleotides, the CDR3 is TGTGCCAGCAGTGTCGCAGGGATACGGGGCTACACCTTC.

V and J are TRBV19 and TRBJ2-7; the D gene is possibly TRBD2 (5 bases). The CDR3 totals 11 residues. The V gene lost 5 bases and the J gene lost 7 bases, with 9 bases spanning the gap. Germline V gene sequence: CDR1 LNHDA, CDR2 SQIVND (reference sequence). This chain's CDR3 is CASSSRREQYF. For the CDR3, the DNA is TGTGCCAGTAGTTCCAGGAGGGAGCAGTACTTC.

In its sample, this clone was seen once. DNA for the CDR3: TGTGCCAGCAGTGAAAGTACAGGGGGCGGGAATTCACCCCTCCACTTT. It translates to CASSESTGGGNSPLHF. The V call is TRBV2, the J call TRBJ1-6, with 9 bases lining up with TRBD1. With 2 bases clipped from V and 7 bases from J, the junction kept 6 bases outside the gene matches. CDR3 size: 16 residues. Germline V gene lookup returns CDR1 SNHLY and CDR2 FYNNEI.

This chain uses TRBV28 with TRBJ1-6; 7 bases agree with TRBD1. V lost 8 bases to trimming and J lost 6 bases; unmatched junction nucleotides: 7. This CDR3 contains 14 residues. Germline V lookup: CDR1 MDHEN, CDR2 SYDVKM. CDR3 residues: CASLNGDSNSPLHF. CDR3 nucleotide sequence: TGTGCCAGCCTCAACGGGGACAGTAATTCACCCCTCCACTTT. Full variable domain (remainder filled in from reference TRBV28 and TRBJ1-6): DVKVTQSSRYLVKRTGEKVFLECVQDMDHENMFWYRQDPGLGLRLIYFSYDVKMKEKGDIPEGYSVSREKKERFSLILESASTNQTSMYLCASLNGDSNSPLHFGNGTRLTVT.

The chain combines TRBV6-5 with TRBJ1-5, with 7 bases fitting TRBD1. V lost 6 bases to trimming and J lost 3 bases; unmatched junction nucleotides: 5. This CDR3 is 14 amino acids long. Germline lookup yields CDR1 MNHEY and CDR2 SVGAGI. The CDR3 is CASRPGTVNQPQHF. The CDR3 DNA is TGTGCCAGCAGACCCGGGACAGTCAATCAGCCCCAGCATTTT.

The rearrangement uses TRBV2 and TRBJ2-1; 8 nucleotides line up with TRBD1. V lost 10 bases and J lost 6; bases outside the gene matches: 8. CDR1 SNHLY and CDR2 FYNNEI come from the germline V gene. The CDR3 is 13 amino acids. The CDR3 nucleotides are TGTGCCACCAAACAGGGGGTTTTCAATGAGCAGTTCTTC. Amino acid sequence: CATKQGVFNEQFF.

This chain connects TRBV7-2 to TRBJ2-5; 7 nucleotides align to TRBD2. The ends lost 3 bases at V and 7 bases at J; junction bases unmatched: 11. CDR3 size: 15 residues. In germline, CDR1 is SGHTA, CDR2 FQGNSA. The CDR3, as DNA: TGTGCCAGCAGCTTCGACCAGGGTTGGGGGGGGACCCAGTACTTC. Translated: CASSFDQGWGGTQYF.

This clone has a handful of counts. The CDR3 DNA sequence: TGCGCCAGCAGCTGGGGGACAGGGGAGTATTCACCCCTCCACTTT. Translating gives CASSWGTGEYSPLHF. J is TRBJ1-6 and V is TRBV5-1; 10 nucleotides match TRBD1. Germline V CDR1 and CDR2: SGHRS, YFSETQ. The CDR3 has 15 residues. Trimming removed 3 bases from V and 8 bases from J; junction bases left unmatched: 5.

The rearrangement uses TRBV30 and TRBJ2-7, with D unclear. V lost 3 bases to trimming and J lost 5 bases, with 8 bases between them. CDR1 is GTSNPN, CDR2 SVGIG, per germline (reference sequence). This CDR3 is 11 amino acids long. The CDR3 loop reads CAWSITDEQYF. CDR3 DNA sequence: TGTGCCTGGAGCATAACTGACGAGCAGTACTTC.

The gene calls are TRBV14 and TRBJ1-1; 8 bases line up with TRBD1. The CDR3 sequence is 14 residues long. Germline assignment: CDR1 SGHDN and CDR2 FVKESK. V was clipped by 2 bases and J by 10 bases; unmatched bases: 9. CDR3 sequence reads: CASSQNPQGGIAFF. CDR3 in DNA: TGTGCCAGCAGCCAAAACCCACAGGGGGGGATAGCTTTCTTT.

This sequence joins TRBV6-5 and TRBJ1-4; possibly TRBD1 for D (5 bases). Deletions cut 2 bases from V and 14 bases from J, with 15 bases between. This CDR3 spans 13 amino acids. CDR1 and CDR2 (germline): MNHEY, SVGAGI. CDR3 region: CASSYSLTVDLFF. The CDR3, as DNA: TGTGCCAGCAGTTACAGTCTGACAGTTGATCTGTTTTTT.